In its sample, the clone carrying this T cell receptor (beta chain) was seen a few times. This entry is derived from a study of blood T cell repertoires in COVID-19. Study-wide background: In each case, the material was cDNA or gDNA derived from T cells, B-cell-depleted T cells, or PBMCs.

Data came from immunoSEQ multiplex PCR; TCRdb stores just in-frame clones and leaves some out. The data hold some 140,000 clones, with more than 65% observed a single time. V trimming: 4 bases; J trimming: 1 base; junction bases outside the gene matches: 13. Germline CDR1 is SNHLY and CDR2 is FYNNEI. The CDR3 loop spans 20 amino acids. V gene TRBV2 combines with J gene TRBJ2-6, with 10 positions matching TRBD1. The sequence derives from a man aged 80 or over with acute or convalescent COVID-19. Sequenced: peripheral blood. Written as DNA, the CDR3 is TGTGCCAGCAGTGCACCCTACCAGGGACAGGGGTCTTCTGGGGCCAACGTCCTGACTTTC. Residues: CASSAPYQGQGSSGANVLTF.